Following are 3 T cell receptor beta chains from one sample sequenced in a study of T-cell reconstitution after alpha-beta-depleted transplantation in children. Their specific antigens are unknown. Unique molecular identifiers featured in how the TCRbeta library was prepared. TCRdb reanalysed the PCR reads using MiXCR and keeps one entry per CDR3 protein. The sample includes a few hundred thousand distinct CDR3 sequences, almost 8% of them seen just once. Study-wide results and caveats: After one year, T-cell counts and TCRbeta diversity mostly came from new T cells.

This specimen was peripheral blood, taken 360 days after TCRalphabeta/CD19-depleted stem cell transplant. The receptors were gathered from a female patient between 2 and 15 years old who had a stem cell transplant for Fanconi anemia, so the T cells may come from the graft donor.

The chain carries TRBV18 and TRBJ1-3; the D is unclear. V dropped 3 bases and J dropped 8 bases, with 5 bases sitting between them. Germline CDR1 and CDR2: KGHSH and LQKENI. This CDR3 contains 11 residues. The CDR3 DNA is TGTGCCAGCTCACCTAAAGACACCATATATTTT. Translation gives CASSPKDTIYF.

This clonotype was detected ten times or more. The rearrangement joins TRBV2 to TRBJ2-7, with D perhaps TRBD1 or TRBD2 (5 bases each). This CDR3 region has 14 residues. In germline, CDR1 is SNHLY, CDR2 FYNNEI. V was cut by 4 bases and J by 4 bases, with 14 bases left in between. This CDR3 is CASSVLGPPYEQYF. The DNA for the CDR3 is TGTGCCAGCAGTGTATTGGGACCTCCTTACGAGCAGTACTTC. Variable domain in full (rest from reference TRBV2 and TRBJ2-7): EPEVTQTPSHQVTQMGQEVILRCVPISNHLYFYWYRQILGQKVEFLVSFYNNEISEKSEIFDDQFSVERPDGSNFTLKIRSTKLEDSAMYFCASSVLGPPYEQYFGPGTRLTVT.

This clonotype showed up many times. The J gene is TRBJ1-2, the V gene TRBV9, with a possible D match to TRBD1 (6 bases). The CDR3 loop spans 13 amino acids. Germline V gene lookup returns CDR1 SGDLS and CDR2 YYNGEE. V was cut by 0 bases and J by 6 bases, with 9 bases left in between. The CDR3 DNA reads TGTGCCAGCAGCGTAGGGGGGGCCAATGGCTACACCTTC. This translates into CASSVGGANGYTF.